This T cell receptor (beta chain) emerged from a study of vaccination and CD4 T cells after COVID-19. At the level of the study: Convalescent donors: six male, four female; seven Caucasian, two Asian, one multiracial, two Hispanic.

The Oncomine TCR Beta short-read assay was what sequenced the DNA obtained from cultured CD4+ T cells. Each CDR3 protein gets one entry after TCRdb re-called the PCR reads with MiXCR. The table lists roughly 3,000 distinct CDR3 sequences, 27% of them singletons. Study outcomes and limitations: Post-vaccination reactive clonotypes (median roughly 41) did not differ significantly from post-infection (more than 20).

Points on this clonotype: Its antigen is unknown.

As for treatment: approximately 10-day PBMC culture with coronavirus spike peptide pools or control peptides (ViraFEST assay). An unexposed donor provided the CD4+ T cells, which were collected before the COVID-19 pandemic (2011-2018). Deletions cut 6 bases from V and 0 bases from J, with 10 bases between. The CDR3 runs 14 residues. Per the germline V gene, CDR1 is MNHNS and CDR2 is SASEGT. V gene TRBV6-1 combines with J gene TRBJ2-3; D unclear. This clonotype was sampled from a human donor in good health. Specimen: CD4+ T cells from blood, cultured in vitro. Here the CDR3 reads CASRPQTSTDTQYF. The DNA for the CDR3 is TGTGCCAGCAGACCTCAAACTAGCACAGATACGCAGTATTTT.